One and the same sample provided the 10 T cell receptor beta chains below, sequenced in a study of tumor-infiltrating lymphocytes in localized non-small cell lung cancer. TCRdb keeps only in-frame clones here, not all; method: immunoSEQ multiplex PCR. This sample has approximately 12,000 clones, with 70% to 80% found just once. The sequencing input was lung tumor tissue. The receptors were sampled from a human donor with non-small cell lung cancer.

V gene TRBV2 combines with J gene TRBJ1-1; unclear D gene. The V end lost 8 bases, the J end lost 8 bases, and 3 bases lay between the germline ends. Germline CDR1 is SNHLY and CDR2 is FYNNEI. This CDR3 is built from 8 residues. The CDR3: CASAEAFF. CDR3 sequence (DNA): TGTGCCAGCGCCGAAGCTTTCTTT.

The V call is TRBV5-1, the J call TRBJ2-2, with D unresolved. The germline V gene encodes CDR1 SGHRS and CDR2 YFSETQ. This CDR3 spans 12 amino acids. The V gene lost 5 bases and the J gene lost 5 bases, with 7 bases spanning the gap. The CDR3 DNA follows: TGCGCCAGCAGAGTGGGGACCGGGGAGCTGTTTTTT. Translated: CASRVGTGELFF.

The chain is built from TRBV4-3 and TRBJ1-4, with 10 bases that match TRBD1. The germline CDR1 and CDR2 sequences are LGHNA and YSLEER. This CDR3 spans 17 amino acids. Trimming took 0 bases from V and 0 from J; bases not matched to a gene: 1. The CDR3 DNA is TGCGCCAGCAGCCAAGACGGACAGGGGGCAACTAATGAAAAACTGTTTTTT. Translating it yields CASSQDGQGATNEKLFF.

The chain links TRBV6-1 to TRBJ1-1; D not resolved. This CDR3 is built from 12 residues. Germline V CDR1 and CDR2: MNHNS, SASEGT. V lost 5 bases and J lost 5, with 9 bases in between. Here the CDR3 reads CASSLTLTEAFF. Written as DNA, the CDR3 is TGTGCCAGCAGTCTGACTTTGACTGAAGCTTTCTTT.

J is TRBJ2-3 and V is TRBV2; no firm D call. CDR1 SNHLY and CDR2 FYNNEI come from the germline V gene. This CDR3 comprises 14 residues. V was clipped by 3 bases and J by 5 bases, with 12 bases between them. For the CDR3, the DNA is TGTGCCAGCAGTGAGGGAATCTTTGGAGATACGCAGTATTTT. This encodes CASSEGIFGDTQYF. The whole variable domain, filled in from reference TRBV2 and TRBJ2-3, reads EPEVTQTPSHQVTQMGQEVILRCVPISNHLYFYWYRQILGQKVEFLVSFYNNEISEKSEIFDDQFSVERPDGSNFTLKIRSTKLEDSAMYFCASSEGIFGDTQYFGPGTRLTVL.

The CDR3 here is CASSLDVQGSNYGYTF. CDR3 DNA: TGTGCCAGCAGCTTAGACGTACAGGGATCTAACTATGGCTACACCTTC. The chain couples TRBV7-8 to TRBJ1-2, with TRBD1 as a possible D gene (6 bases). Per germline, CDR1 SGHVS and CDR2 FQNEAQ. The CDR3 is 16 residues long. V lost 1 base and J lost 0, with 12 bases in between.

This clone was recorded only once. This chain uses TRBV29-1 with TRBJ1-1; tentatively, D is TRBD1 (6 bases). The V end lost 4 bases, the J end lost 0 bases, and 18 bases lay between the germline ends. The length of the CDR3 is 16 residues. Germline CDR1 is SQVTM and CDR2 is ANQGSEA. The CDR3 DNA sequence: TGCAGCGTTGGGAACCCACAGGGTATCATGAACACTGAAGCTTTCTTT. Translated, it gives CSVGNPQGIMNTEAFF. Combining the CDR3 with reference TRBV29-1 and TRBJ1-1 gives the whole variable domain SAVISQKPSRDICQRGTSLTIQCQVDSQVTMMFWYRQQPGQSLTLIATANQGSEATYESGFVIDKFPISRPNLTFSTLTVSNMSPEDSSIYLCSVGNPQGIMNTEAFFGQGTRLTVV.

In this sample, this clone turned up once. This sequence joins TRBV10-2 and TRBJ1-4; D may be TRBD1 (5 bases). Germline V gene data show CDR1 as WSHSY and CDR2 as SAAADI. This CDR3 is built from 15 residues. With 7 bases removed from V and 7 bases from J, the gap between germline ends came to 19 bases. The CDR3 coding sequence is TGCGCCAGCACCTACAGCGGGGGAAGGGGTGAAAAACTGTTTTTT. This translates into CASTYSGGRGEKLFF.

The genes are TRBV2 and TRBJ2-2; D ambiguous. This CDR3 spans 11 amino acids. Germline values: CDR1 SNHLY, CDR2 FYNNEI. V lost 7 bases, J lost 3 bases, and 3 bases lay in between. The CDR3 DNA is TGTGCCAGCACGGACACCGGGGAGCTGTTTTTT. Encoded protein: CASTDTGELFF.

Concerning this clone: Additional DNA sequences in this sample encode the identical CDR3. This sequence joins TRBV5-6 and TRBJ1-2; TRBD1 might be the D (5 bases). V was shortened by 4 bases and J by 13 bases, with 20 bases between the two germline ends. The CDR3 runs to 13 residues. Germline V gene lookup returns CDR1 SGHDT and CDR2 YYEEEE. The CDR3, as DNA: TGTGCCAGCAGCGATAGACAGATCGGGGTTGGCACCTTC. This sequence encodes CASSDRQIGVGTF.